Listed below are T cell receptor beta chains from one sample, sequenced in a study of blood T cell repertoires in COVID-19. Produced via immunoSEQ multiplex PCR; TCRdb's table is partial and in-frame only. The sample lists more than 150,000 clones, around 83% seen once, with more than 7.5% in the top ten. Material for sequencing was peripheral blood. The receptors were sampled from a woman aged 50 to 65 with acute or convalescent COVID-19. CDR3s include the opening cysteine and the closing phenylalanine or tryptophan. The D gene is left open where the match is weak. The size entry is marked missing in some rows and otherwise reads once, few, many or a size class.

TRBJ2-5 TRBV6-5 . . CASRAGGQETQYF TGTGCCAGCAGGGCAGGGGGGCAAGAGACCCAGTACTTC
TRBJ2-7 TRBV4-2 few TRBD1 CASSQGGGNGGYEQYF TGTGCCAGCAGCCAAGGAGGGGGCAACGGTGGGTACGAGCAGTACTTC
TRBJ1-2 TRBV11-2 once . CASSLDRFPDTYGYTF TGTGCCAGCAGCTTAGACCGATTCCCAGACACCTATGGCTACACCTTC
TRBJ1-6 TRBV3-1/TRBV3-2 once TRBD1 CASSQGQNNSPLHF TGTGCCAGCAGCCAGGGACAGAATAATTCACCCCTCCACTTT
TRBJ1-3 TRBV5-4 . TRBD1 CASSNRDSSGNTIYF TGTGCCAGCAGCAACCGGGACAGCTCTGGAAACACCATATATTTT
TRBJ1-5 TRBV11-3 once . CASSLGSQGGSQPQHF TGTGCCAGCAGCTTAGGATCCCAGGGTGGCAGTCAGCCCCAGCATTTT
TRBJ2-1 TRBV7-2 . TRBD2 CASSPGTTYNEQFF TGTGCCAGCAGCCCCGGGACTACCTACAATGAGCAGTTCTTC
TRBJ2-5 TRBV6-1 . TRBD2 CASSVNLVAGGRETQYF TGTGCCAGCAGTGTAAACTTGGTAGCGGGGGGGAGAGAGACCCAGTACTTC
TRBJ1-4 TRBV6-5 . . CASSYSSGAGNEKLFF TGTGCCAGCAGTTACTCGTCGGGCGCGGGGAATGAAAAACTGTTTTTT
TRBJ1-5 TRBV6-1 few . CASSERGLEPQHF TGTGCCAGCAGTGAAAGGGGCTTGGAGCCCCAGCATTTT
TRBJ2-3 TRBV5-1 . . CASSSRETDTQYF TGCGCCAGCAGCTCTAGAGAGACAGATACGCAGTATTTT
TRBJ1-1 TRBV4-1 . . CATRRTEPLNTEAFF TGCGCCACCAGACGGACAGAGCCTTTGAACACTGAAGCTTTCTTT
TRBJ1-5 TRBV4-2 . . CASSQAQSNQPQHF TGTGCCAGCAGCCAAGCACAAAGCAATCAGCCCCAGCATTTT
TRBJ2-7 TRBV11-3 once TRBD1 CASSQGQGSYEQYF TGTGCCAGCAGCCAGGGACAGGGATCCTACGAGCAGTACTTC
TRBJ1-3 TRBV3-1/TRBV3-2 . . CASSLGGSRDTIYF TGTGCCAGCAGCCTGGGGGGGTCCCGGGACACCATATATTTT
TRBJ2-5 TRBV28 . . CASSPPGVRIGETQYF TGTGCCAGCAGTCCCCCCGGCGTGAGGATCGGAGAGACCCAGTACTTC
TRBJ1-1 TRBV5-5 . . CASRGQQGWGGTEAFF TGTGCCAGCAGGGGTCAACAGGGATGGGGCGGCACTGAAGCTTTCTTT
TRBJ1-6 TRBV4-1 . TRBD1 CASSPGQGWRPLHF TGCGCCAGCAGCCCTGGACAGGGGTGGAGACCCCTCCACTTT
TRBJ1-2 TRBV19 . . CASSPRDTGTNGYTF TGTGCCAGTAGTCCGAGGGATACGGGCACCAATGGCTACACCTTC
TRBJ1-1 TRBV4-2 . . CASSQEAGRNTEAFF TGTGCCAGCAGCCAAGAGGCAGGAAGGAACACTGAAGCTTTCTTT
TRBJ2-1 TRBV9 . . CASSVGSDGDNEQFF TGTGCCAGCAGCGTAGGGTCAGACGGGGACAATGAGCAGTTCTTC
TRBJ1-2 TRBV28 . . CASSSNPPDYGYTF TGTGCCAGCAGTTCTAACCCTCCGGACTATGGCTACACCTTC
TRBJ1-2 TRBV19 . TRBD1 CASRTGLNYGYTF TGTGCCAGTAGGACAGGGCTCAACTATGGCTACACCTTC
TRBJ2-1 TRBV5-1 . TRBD1 CASNLQGANEQFF TGCGCCAGCAACTTACAGGGGGCCAATGAGCAGTTCTTC
TRBJ2-7 TRBV6-4 . TRBD2 CASRAPSGPPYEQYF TGTGCCAGCCGGGCCCCTAGCGGCCCCCCCTACGAGCAGTACTTC
TRBJ2-7 TRBV7-3 . TRBD2 CASSSSGGYEQYF TGTGCCAGCAGCTCTAGCGGGGGTTACGAGCAGTACTTC
TRBJ2-2 TRBV27 . . CASSLSRGQNTGELFF TGTGCCAGCAGTTTATCCCGGGGACAGAACACCGGGGAGCTGTTTTTT
TRBJ1-1 TRBV28 . . CASSLIGIMNTEAFF TGTGCCAGCAGTTTAATCGGGATAATGAACACTGAAGCTTTCTTT
TRBJ1-2 TRBV19 . TRBD1 CASSRGTDNYGYTF TGTGCCAGTAGTAGAGGGACAGATAACTATGGCTACACCTTC
TRBJ2-3 TRBV4-2 many TRBD2 CASSQVAGGGDTQYF TGTGCCAGCAGCCAAGTTGCGGGGGGAGGCGATACGCAGTATTTT
TRBJ1-5 TRBV5-5 . TRBD1 CASSGQGVGQPQHF TGTGCCAGCAGCGGACAGGGGGTCGGTCAGCCCCAGCATTTT
TRBJ2-6 TRBV4-1 . . CASNPAVGAGANVLTF TGCGCCAGCAATCCCGCGGTCGGGGCTGGGGCCAACGTCCTGACTTTC
TRBJ1-3 TRBV19 . TRBD1 CASSITAWDSGNTIYF TGTGCCAGTAGTATCACAGCTTGGGACAGTGGAAACACCATATATTTT
TRBJ2-7 TRBV7-9 . TRBD2 CASSRLADPTYEQYF TGTGCCAGCAGCCGCCTAGCGGACCCAACCTACGAGCAGTACTTC
TRBJ2-7 TRBV11-2 . TRBD2 CASSISGSLTYEQYF TGTGCCAGCAGCATTAGCGGGAGCCTTACCTACGAGCAGTACTTC
TRBJ1-5 TRBV6-5 . . CASSYAGGKQPQHF TGTGCCAGCAGTTACGCCGGGGGAAAACAGCCCCAGCATTTT
TRBJ2-3 TRBV29-1 . TRBD1 CSVVGGDRDTDTQYF TGCAGCGTTGTCGGAGGGGACAGGGACACAGATACGCAGTATTTT
TRBJ1-3 TRBV30 few . CAWNYERDTIYF TGTGCCTGGAATTATGAGCGAGACACCATATATTTT
TRBJ2-3 TRBV7-2 . TRBD2 CASSLGYPGGWYF TGTGCCAGCAGCTTAGGGTATCCGGGAGGGTGGTATTTT
TRBJ1-1 TRBV12-3/TRBV12-4 once . CASRLGQLAFF TGTGCCAGCAGATTAGGACAGTTGGCTTTCTTT
TRBJ1-2 TRBV7-2 . TRBD1 CASSLSSGTAYGYTF TGTGCCAGCAGCTTATCTTCCGGGACAGCCTATGGCTACACCTTC
TRBJ2-1 TRBV24-1 . TRBD1 CATGTGTGNEQFF TGTGCCACCGGAACCGGGACAGGCAATGAGCAGTTCTTC
TRBJ2-1 TRBV3-1/TRBV3-2 . TRBD1 CASSQGQGASYNEQFF TGTGCCAGCAGCCAAGGACAGGGGGCATCCTACAATGAGCAGTTCTTC
TRBJ2-7 TRBV28 . TRBD1 CASSLFQGGNEQYF TGTGCCAGCAGTTTATTTCAAGGGGGCAACGAGCAGTACTTC
TRBJ2-7 TRBV6-5 . TRBD1 CASRPDRGRDEQYF TGTGCCAGCAGACCCGACAGGGGGCGCGACGAGCAGTACTTC
TRBJ2-7 TRBV7-2 . . CASSLAARGEQYF TGTGCCAGCAGCTTAGCGGCCCGGGGGGAGCAGTACTTC